This T cell receptor (beta chain) was documented in a study of cytomegalovirus exposure and HLA in healthy donors. Study-wide results and limits: A link between a missense DCLRE1C variant and TCR beta V- and J-gene trimming emerged from a later analysis. DRB1 had the most TCR associations and HLA-C the fewest, a later analysis found, with rates varying by HLA locus.

With respect to this clone: Its antigen is still unknown.

Trimming shortened V by 5 bases and J by 5 bases, and 22 bases separated the two germline ends. From germline, CDR1 is MDHEN and CDR2 SYDVKM. This CDR3 region has 17 residues. The PCR had 60 Vbeta and 13 Jbeta primers. Only in-frame clones appear in the TCRdb table, and some are missing; sequencing was by immunoSEQ multiplex PCR. The data hold 150,000 or so clones, with roughly three quarters observed a single time. This TCR derives from a man aged 30-40 years in good health and CMV-seropositive. The V call is TRBV28, the J call TRBJ1-5; weak D call: TRBD1 (5 bases). The sample comprised PBMCs. The CDR3 reads CASSPPLRDPRDQPQHF. The CDR3, as DNA: TGTGCCAGCAGTCCTCCCCTGCGGGACCCTAGGGATCAGCCCCAGCATTTT.